This T cell receptor beta chain was retrieved from a study of technical replicates of blood from several donors. TCRdb's copy holds only in-frame clones and misses some; the assay was immunoSEQ multiplex PCR. In the table there are approximately 11,000 clones, approximately 94% of which are singletons. Germline V lookup: CDR1 SGHRS, CDR2 YFSETQ. J gave up 5 bases and V 5 bases, and 11 bases lay outside the gene matches. The CDR3 is made up of 17 amino acids. The sequence was obtained from a human donor in good health. The sample taken for sequencing was PBMCs. This chain uses TRBV5-1 with TRBJ2-5; TRBD2 agrees at 14 bases. The CDR3 is CASSPGTSGSLIETQYF. The CDR3 DNA follows: TGCGCCAGCAGTCCTGGGACTAGCGGGAGTCTAATTGAGACCCAGTACTTC.